These T cell receptor beta chains were read from a single sample in a study of breast tumors, draining lymph nodes, adjacent tissues. In TCRdb, the multiplex PCR reads were re-called with MiXCR into one record per CDR3 protein. The sample yields around 230,000 distinct CDR3 sequences, under 40% seen once. Sequenced: axillary lymph node tissue. These receptors were obtained from a female donor with breast cancer. Some clones in this sample may be carry-over from other donors' samples. The CDR3 runs from the conserved cysteine through the conserved F or W. D genes are given only for firm matches. Expanded clones are given a class, and other clones once, few, many or no size at all.

v_call	d_call	j_call	clone_size	cdr3_aa	cdr3_nt
TRBV6-4	-	TRBJ2-5	many	CASSAQPQETQYF	TGTGCCAGCAGCGCACAGCCTCAAGAGACCCAGTACTTC
TRBV29-1	TRBD1	TRBJ2-7	many	CSAYRGRNNEQYF	TGCAGCGCTTACAGGGGGCGCAACAACGAGCAGTACTTC
TRBV4-2	TRBD2	TRBJ2-5	many	CASSQDGGVGETQYF	TGTGCCAGCAGCCAAGACGGGGGGGTTGGTGAGACCCAGTACTTC
TRBV20-1	-	TRBJ1-5	many	CSADPGGNNQPQHF	TGCAGTGCAGATCCCGGGGGTAACAATCAGCCCCAGCATTTT
TRBV5-1	-	TRBJ1-2	many	CASSLEQGLHYGYTF	TGCGCCAGCAGCTTGGAACAGGGTTTACACTATGGCTACACCTTC
TRBV5-1	-	TRBJ2-7	-	CASSLRLESSYWQYF	TGCGCCAGCAGCTTGCGGTTGGAGAGCTCCTACTGGCAGTACTTC
TRBV5-1	TRBD1	TRBJ2-7	-	CASSVLRGLEQYF	TGCGCCAGCAGCGTTCTGAGGGGGCTCGAGCAGTACTTC
TRBV12-5	-	TRBJ1-5	many	CASGLWNQPQHF	TGTGCTAGTGGTTTGTGGAATCAGCCCCAGCATTTT
TRBV18	-	TRBJ2-7	few	CASSPSSGDAYF	TGTGCCAGCTCACCGTCATCGGGAGATGCGTACTTC
TRBV5-1	TRBD1	TRBJ2-1	few	CASSPRTGDYNEQFF	TGCGCCAGCAGCCCGCGGACAGGAGATTACAATGAGCAGTTCTTC
TRBV5-1	TRBD2	TRBJ2-1	many	CASSHGLGVGDEQFF	TGCGCCAGCAGCCACGGACTAGGAGTCGGGGATGAGCAGTTCTTC
TRBV5-1	-	TRBJ1-4	-	CASSLIGATNGKLFF	TGCGCCAGCAGCTTGATCGGGGCCACTAACGGAAAACTGTTTTTT
TRBV29-1	TRBD2	TRBJ2-2	many	CSVRWLAGGQNTGELFF	TGCAGTGTTCGGTGGCTAGCGGGAGGGCAGAACACCGGGGAGCTGTTTTTT
TRBV7-8	-	TRBJ2-2	many	CASSLATATTNTGELFF	TGTGCCAGCAGCTTAGCGACGGCAACAACGAACACCGGGGAGCTGTTTTTT
TRBV12-3/TRBV12-4	TRBD2	TRBJ2-5	-	CASSFGTSGAATQYF	TGTGCCAGCAGTTTTGGGACTAGCGGGGCGGCGACCCAGTACTTC
TRBV29-1	-	TRBJ2-3	many	CSVGEGAVRTDTQYF	TGCAGCGTTGGAGAAGGGGCTGTCCGCACAGATACGCAGTATTTT
TRBV15	TRBD2	TRBJ2-1	-	CATSSPEGASGRTYNEQFF	TGTGCCACCAGCAGCCCTGAGGGGGCCAGCGGGAGGACCTACAATGAGCAGTTCTTC
TRBV10-3	TRBD2	TRBJ2-1	many	CAISEPPLAGGLNEQFF	TGTGCCATCAGTGAGCCTCCTTTAGCGGGGGGCCTCAATGAGCAGTTCTTC
TRBV15	TRBD2	TRBJ2-1	-	CATSRDWLAGGLLRNNEQFF	TGTGCCACCAGCAGAGATTGGCTAGCGGGAGGGCTCCTTCGCAACAATGAGCAGTTCTTC
TRBV27	TRBD1	TRBJ1-5	few	CASSKGWVGQGAHQPQHF	TGTGCCAGCAGCAAAGGGTGGGTGGGACAGGGGGCGCATCAGCCCCAGCATTTT
TRBV15	TRBD2	TRBJ2-7	-	CAASSAGGGYEQYF	TGTGCCGCCAGCAGTGCGGGGGGCGGCTACGAGCAGTACTTC
TRBV10-3	TRBD2	TRBJ2-3	many	CAIRPGLASDTQYF	TGTGCCATCAGGCCGGGACTAGCGTCAGATACGCAGTATTTT
TRBV5-5	TRBD1	TRBJ1-2	many	CASSFVTGTSNYGYTF	TGTGCCAGCAGCTTTGTGACAGGGACATCGAACTATGGCTACACCTTC
TRBV14	-	TRBJ1-2	-	CASSQGRRGAEGSTF	TGTGCCAGCAGCCAAGGGAGAAGGGGGGCGGAAGGCTCCACCTTC
TRBV24-1	-	TRBJ2-1	many	CATSDLSGKYNEQFF	TGTGCCACCAGTGATTTATCCGGAAAGTACAATGAGCAGTTCTTC
TRBV6-5	-	TRBJ2-1	-	CASSYSMSGQGRNNEQFF	TGTGCCAGCAGTTACTCGATGTCCGGCCAGGGGAGGAACAATGAGCAGTTCTTC
TRBV20-1	TRBD2	TRBJ2-3	many	CSARRKLAGRTDTQYF	TGCAGTGCTAGACGGAAACTAGCGGGCCGCACAGATACGCAGTATTTT
TRBV5-1	-	TRBJ2-3	many	CASSLVQGTDTQYF	TGCGCCAGCAGCTTGGTACAGGGAACAGATACGCAGTATTTT
TRBV7-6	TRBD2	TRBJ2-1	many	CASSPGGSFSYNEQFF	TGTGCCAGCAGCCCCGGCGGGAGTTTCTCCTACAATGAGCAGTTCTTC
TRBV20-1	TRBD2	TRBJ2-5	-	CSARDRFSGGGETQYF	TGCAGTGCTAGAGATCGGTTTAGCGGGGGAGGAGAGACCCAGTACTTC
TRBV7-9	-	TRBJ1-3	many	CASSPWGVGNTIYF	TGTGCCAGCAGCCCCTGGGGGGTTGGAAACACCATATATTTT
TRBV18	TRBD1	TRBJ2-1	few	CASSPGQGSDNEQFF	TGTGCCAGCTCACCAGGACAGGGAAGCGACAATGAGCAGTTCTTC
TRBV5-6	-	TRBJ2-5	-	CASSGARAGEAQYF	TGTGCCAGCAGCGGGGCAAGGGCAGGGGAGGCCCAGTACTTC
TRBV6-1	-	TRBJ2-2	many	CASNLAGARTGELFF	TGTGCCAGCAATTTAGCAGGGGCAAGAACCGGGGAGCTGTTTTTT
TRBV28	-	TRBJ1-2	-	CASSLLGRAYGYTF	TGTGCCAGCAGTTTGTTAGGGAGGGCCTATGGCTACACCTTC
TRBV2	-	TRBJ2-7	many	CASTFSSYEQYF	TGTGCCAGCACTTTTAGCTCCTACGAGCAGTACTTC
TRBV5-1	TRBD1	TRBJ1-4	once	CASSLVPGQGNEKLFF	TGCGCCAGCAGCTTGGTACCGGGACAGGGGAATGAAAAACTGTTTTTT
TRBV2	TRBD1	TRBJ2-6	-	CASSEGAGSGANVLTF	TGTGCCAGCAGCGAGGGGGCGGGCTCTGGGGCCAACGTCCTGACTTTC
TRBV30	-	TRBJ1-5	many	CAWSVFGGPQHF	TGTGCCTGGAGTGTATTTGGGGGACCCCAGCATTTT